This T cell receptor (beta chain) was identified during a study of blood T cell repertoires in COVID-19. Study-level background: COVID-19 samples collected from the United States, Italy and Spain covered acute and convalescent phases.

Repertoires were generated with immunoSEQ multiplex PCR, while TCRdb's copy carries only in-frame clones and drops some. The profile shows over 70,000 clones, about 90% of them singletons. The CDR3 has 14 amino acids. Germline V gives CDR1 SGHVS, CDR2 FQNEAQ. V was pared by 3 bases and J by 3 bases, with 8 bases between. The rearrangement links TRBV7-8 to TRBJ2-2, with D perhaps matching TRBD1 (5 bases). The sample comprised peripheral blood. The sequence came from a young man with COVID-19, enrolled during active disease. In nucleotides, the CDR3 is TGTGCCAGCAGCTTGACAGCTTACACCGGGGAGCTGTTTTTT. Translating gives CASSLTAYTGELFF.